The source of this TCR beta chain is a study of pediatric ulcerative colitis. Measured with immunoSEQ multiplex PCR; TCRdb has only the in-frame clones, and not every one. The sample holds tens of thousands of clones, 71% seen once. One to two pinch biopsies were taken from the rectum during colonoscopy. CDR3 size: 17 residues. Germline trimming cut 7 bases from V and 5 bases from J; bases unmatched to any gene: 17. Germline assignment: CDR1 MDHEN and CDR2 SYDVKM. The clonotype was recovered from a boy younger than 18 with severe ulcerative colitis. Input material: gut tissue. The chain combines TRBV28 with TRBJ1-2; 9 positions agree with TRBD1. CDR3: CASTESGTGTFVYGYTF. CDR3 in DNA: TGTGCCAGCACCGAATCCGGGACAGGGACCTTTGTTTATGGCTACACCTTC.